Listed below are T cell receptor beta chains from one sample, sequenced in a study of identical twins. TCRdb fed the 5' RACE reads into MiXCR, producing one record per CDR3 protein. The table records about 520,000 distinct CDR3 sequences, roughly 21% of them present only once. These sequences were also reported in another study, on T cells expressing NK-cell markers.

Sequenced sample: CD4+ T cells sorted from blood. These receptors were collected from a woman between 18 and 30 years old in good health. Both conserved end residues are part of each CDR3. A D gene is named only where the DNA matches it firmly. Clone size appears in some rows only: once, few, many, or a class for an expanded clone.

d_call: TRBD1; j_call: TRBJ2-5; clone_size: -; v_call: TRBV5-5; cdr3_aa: CASSPTRDRASETQYF; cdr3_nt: TGTGCCAGCAGCCCAACCCGGGACAGGGCTTCGGAGACCCAGTACTTC
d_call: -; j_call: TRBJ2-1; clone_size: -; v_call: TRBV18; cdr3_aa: CASSDRDVPNEQFF; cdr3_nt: TGTGCCAGCTCAGATAGGGACGTCCCCAATGAGCAGTTCTTC
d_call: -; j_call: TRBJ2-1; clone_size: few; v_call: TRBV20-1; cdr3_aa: CSAWTQRSYNEQFF; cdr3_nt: TGCAGTGCTTGGACACAAAGGTCCTACAATGAGCAGTTCTTC
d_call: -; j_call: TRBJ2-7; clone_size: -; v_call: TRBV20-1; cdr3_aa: CSAREAPRTYEQYF; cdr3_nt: TGCAGTGCTAGAGAAGCTCCCCGTACCTACGAGCAGTACTTC
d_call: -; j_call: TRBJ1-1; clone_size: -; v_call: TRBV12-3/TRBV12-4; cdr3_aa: CASSFGQSNTEAFF; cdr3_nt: TGTGCCAGCAGTTTCGGGCAGTCGAACACTGAAGCTTTCTTT
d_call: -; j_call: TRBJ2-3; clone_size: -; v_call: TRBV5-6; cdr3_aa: CASSWGLTSTDTQYF; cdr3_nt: TGTGCCAGCAGCTGGGGGCTAACCTCCACAGATACGCAGTATTTT
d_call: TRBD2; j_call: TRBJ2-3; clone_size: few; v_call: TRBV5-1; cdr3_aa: CASRITSGGRTDTQYF; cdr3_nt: TGCGCCAGCAGAATTACTAGCGGGGGGCGCACAGATACGCAGTATTTT
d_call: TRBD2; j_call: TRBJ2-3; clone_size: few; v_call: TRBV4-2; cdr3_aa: CASSQTSGAYTDTQYF; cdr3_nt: TGTGCCAGCAGCCAGACTAGCGGGGCGTACACAGATACGCAGTATTTT
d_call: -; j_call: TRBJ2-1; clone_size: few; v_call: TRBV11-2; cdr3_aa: CASSLDPGSGEQFF; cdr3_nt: TGTGCCAGCAGCTTAGATCCTGGCAGTGGCGAGCAGTTCTTC
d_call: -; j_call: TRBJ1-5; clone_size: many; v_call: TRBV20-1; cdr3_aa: CSASPLGADQPQHF; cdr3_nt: TGCAGTGCTAGCCCCCTCGGGGCGGATCAGCCCCAGCATTTT
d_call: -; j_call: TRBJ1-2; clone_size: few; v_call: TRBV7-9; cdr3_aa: CASSRQTLNYGYTF; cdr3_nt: TGTGCCAGCAGCCGACAGACCCTTAACTATGGCTACACCTTC
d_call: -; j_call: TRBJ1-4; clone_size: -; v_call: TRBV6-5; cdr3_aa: CASSYSTGIRVKLFF; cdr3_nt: TGTGCCAGCAGTTACTCTACAGGGATAAGGGTAAAACTGTTTTTT
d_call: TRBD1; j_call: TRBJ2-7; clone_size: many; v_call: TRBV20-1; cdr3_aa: CSARVIRTGDYEQYF; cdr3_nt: TGCAGTGCTAGAGTGATCCGGACAGGGGACTACGAGCAGTACTTC
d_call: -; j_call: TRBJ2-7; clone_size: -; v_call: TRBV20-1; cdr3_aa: CSAPRASFNEQYF; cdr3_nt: TGCAGTGCCCCTCGAGCTAGTTTCAACGAGCAGTACTTC
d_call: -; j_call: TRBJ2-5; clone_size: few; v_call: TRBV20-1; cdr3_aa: CSARDPWRAETQYF; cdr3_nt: TGCAGTGCTAGAGATCCCTGGAGGGCAGAGACCCAGTACTTC
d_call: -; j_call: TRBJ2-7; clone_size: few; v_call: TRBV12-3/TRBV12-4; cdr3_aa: CASSLTAEQYF; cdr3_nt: TGTGCCAGCAGTTTGACAGCCGAGCAGTACTTC
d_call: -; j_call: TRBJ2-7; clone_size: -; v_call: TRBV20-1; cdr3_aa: CSARGSGGYEQYF; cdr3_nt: TGCAGTGCTAGAGGTAGCGGTGGGTACGAGCAGTACTTC
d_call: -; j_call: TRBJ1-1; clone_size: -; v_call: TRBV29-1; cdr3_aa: CSVERGNTEAFF; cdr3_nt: TGCAGCGTTGAACGGGGGAACACTGAAGCTTTCTTT
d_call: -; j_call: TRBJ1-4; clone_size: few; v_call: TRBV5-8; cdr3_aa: CASSPGRTATNEKLFF; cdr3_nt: TGTGCCAGCAGCCCGGGACGGACTGCAACTAATGAAAAACTGTTTTTT
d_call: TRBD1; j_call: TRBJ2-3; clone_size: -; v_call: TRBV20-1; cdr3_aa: CSAETGFSDTQYF; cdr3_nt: TGCAGTGCTGAGACAGGGTTCTCAGATACGCAGTATTTT
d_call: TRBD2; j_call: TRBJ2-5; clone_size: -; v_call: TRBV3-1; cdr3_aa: CASRPTSGQETQYF; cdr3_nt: TGTGCCAGCAGACCGACTAGCGGCCAAGAGACCCAGTACTTC
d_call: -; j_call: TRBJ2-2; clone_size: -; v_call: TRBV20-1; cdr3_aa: CSARDQDGKLFF; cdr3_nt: TGCAGTGCTAGAGATCAGGATGGGAAGCTGTTTTTT
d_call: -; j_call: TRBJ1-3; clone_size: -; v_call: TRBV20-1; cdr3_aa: CSARAAGNTIYF; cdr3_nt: TGCAGTGCTAGGGCGGCTGGAAACACCATATATTTT
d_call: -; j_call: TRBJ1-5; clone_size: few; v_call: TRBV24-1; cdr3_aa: CATCSGPNQPQHF; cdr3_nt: TGTGCCACCTGCTCTGGGCCCAATCAGCCCCAGCATTTT
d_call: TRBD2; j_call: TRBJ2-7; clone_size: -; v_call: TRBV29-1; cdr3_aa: CSVQTSGGSYEQYF; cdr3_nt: TGCAGCGTGCAAACTAGCGGGGGATCCTACGAGCAGTACTTC
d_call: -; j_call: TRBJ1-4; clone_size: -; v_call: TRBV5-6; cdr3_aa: CASMSAGEKLFF; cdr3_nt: TGTGCCAGCATGTCGGCAGGTGAAAAACTGTTTTTT
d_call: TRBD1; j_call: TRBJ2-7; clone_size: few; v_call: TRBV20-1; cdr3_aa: CSVTTGSSYEQYF; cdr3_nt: TGCAGTGTCACGACAGGGAGCTCCTACGAGCAGTACTTC
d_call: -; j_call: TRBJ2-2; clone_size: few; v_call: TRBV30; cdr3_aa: CAWSVGQETGELFF; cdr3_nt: TGTGCCTGGAGTGTAGGGCAGGAAACCGGGGAGCTGTTTTTT
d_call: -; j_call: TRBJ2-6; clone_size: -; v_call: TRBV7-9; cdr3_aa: CASRIGSSGANVLTF; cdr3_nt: TGTGCCAGCAGGATAGGAAGCTCCGGGGCCAACGTCCTGACTTTC
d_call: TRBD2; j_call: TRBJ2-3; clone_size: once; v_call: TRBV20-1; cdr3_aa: CSARDRRGDSTDTQYF; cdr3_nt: TGCAGTGCTAGAGATAGGCGGGGGGATAGCACAGATACGCAGTATTTT
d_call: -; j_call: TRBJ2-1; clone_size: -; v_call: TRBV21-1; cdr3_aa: CASSKNAGLGGRPYNEQSF; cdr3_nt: TGTGCCAGCAGCAAAAACGCAGGTCTAGGCGGGAGGCCGTACAATGAGCAGTCCTTC
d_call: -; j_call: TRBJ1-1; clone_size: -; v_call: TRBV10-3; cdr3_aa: CAISVPSGNEAFF; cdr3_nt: TGTGCCATCAGTGTTCCCTCAGGGAATGAAGCTTTCTTT
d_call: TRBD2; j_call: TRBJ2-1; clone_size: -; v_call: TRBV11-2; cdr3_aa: CASRPISGRALNEQFF; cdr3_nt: TGTGCCAGCAGGCCCATCAGCGGGAGGGCCCTCAATGAGCAGTTCTTC
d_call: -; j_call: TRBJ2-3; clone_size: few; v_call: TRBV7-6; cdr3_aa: CASSLGSRRYF; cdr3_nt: TGTGCCAGCAGCTTGGGTTCTCGGCGGTATTTT
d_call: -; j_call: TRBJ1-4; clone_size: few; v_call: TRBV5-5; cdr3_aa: CASSPGTPGKKLFF; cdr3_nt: TGTGCCAGCAGCCCCGGGACACCCGGGAAAAAACTGTTTTTT
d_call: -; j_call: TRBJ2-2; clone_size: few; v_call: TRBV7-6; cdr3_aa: CASSTQNTGELFF; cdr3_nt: TGTGCCAGCAGCACCCAGAACACCGGGGAGCTGTTTTTT
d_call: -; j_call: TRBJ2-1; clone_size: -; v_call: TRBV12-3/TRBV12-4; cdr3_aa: CASSWGGISHNEQFF; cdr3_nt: TGTGCCAGCAGTTGGGGCGGGATTTCTCACAATGAGCAGTTCTTC
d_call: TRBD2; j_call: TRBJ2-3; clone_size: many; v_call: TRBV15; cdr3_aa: CATSKPSGGAHTQYF; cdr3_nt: TGTGCCACCAGCAAACCTAGCGGGGGGGCCCATACGCAGTATTTT
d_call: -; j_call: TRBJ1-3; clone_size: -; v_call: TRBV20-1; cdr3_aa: CSAREDSGNTIYF; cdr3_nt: TGCAGTGCTAGAGAAGACTCTGGAAACACCATATATTTT
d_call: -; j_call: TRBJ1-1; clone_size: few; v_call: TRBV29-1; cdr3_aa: CSVEDGRGSFF; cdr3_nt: TGCAGCGTTGAAGATGGCAGGGGATCTTTCTTT
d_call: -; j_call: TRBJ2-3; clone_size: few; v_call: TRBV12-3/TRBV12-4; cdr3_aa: CASSLSRIGGSVDTQYF; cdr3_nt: TGTGCCAGCAGTTTAAGTCGGATTGGGGGGAGCGTAGATACGCAGTATTTT
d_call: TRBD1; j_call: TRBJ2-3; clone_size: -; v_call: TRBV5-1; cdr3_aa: CASSDVQGAPGTQYF; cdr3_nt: TGCGCCAGCAGCGATGTACAGGGGGCGCCGGGTACGCAGTATTTT
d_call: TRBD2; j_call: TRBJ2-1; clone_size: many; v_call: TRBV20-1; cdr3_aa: CSDSGRLSYNEQFF; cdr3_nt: TGCAGTGATAGCGGGAGGCTCTCCTACAATGAGCAGTTCTTC
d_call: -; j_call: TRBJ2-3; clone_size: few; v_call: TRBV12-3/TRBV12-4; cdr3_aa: CASSPRGAGGDTQYF; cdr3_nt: TGTGCCAGCAGTCCCCGGGGAGCGGGCGGGGATACGCAGTATTTT
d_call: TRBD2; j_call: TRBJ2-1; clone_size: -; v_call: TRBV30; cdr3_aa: CAWGGSSGYEQFF; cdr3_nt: TGTGCCTGGGGGGGGTCTAGCGGATATGAGCAGTTCTTC
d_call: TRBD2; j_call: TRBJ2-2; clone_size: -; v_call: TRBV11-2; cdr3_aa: CASSSAASGGPQFTGELFF; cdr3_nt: TGTGCCAGCAGCTCCGCAGCTAGCGGGGGGCCCCAATTCACCGGGGAGCTGTTTTTT
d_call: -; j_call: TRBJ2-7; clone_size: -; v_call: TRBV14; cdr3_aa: CASSHRPWRSSYEQYF; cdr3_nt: TGTGCCAGCAGCCACCGACCGTGGCGCAGCTCCTACGAGCAGTACTTC
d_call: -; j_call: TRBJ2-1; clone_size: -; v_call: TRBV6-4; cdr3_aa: CASSDSGGVIFHEQFF; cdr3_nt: TGTGCCAGCAGTGACTCCGGGGGCGTGATTTTCCATGAGCAGTTCTTC
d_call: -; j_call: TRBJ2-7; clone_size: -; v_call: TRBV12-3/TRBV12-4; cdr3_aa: CASSFFSPGRDLSYEQYF; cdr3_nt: TGTGCCAGCAGTTTTTTTTCACCGGGGCGGGACCTCTCCTACGAGCAGTACTTC
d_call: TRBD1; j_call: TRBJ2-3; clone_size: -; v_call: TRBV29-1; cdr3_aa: CSGLMGTGRSDTQYF; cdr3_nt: TGCAGCGGCCTAATGGGGACAGGGAGGTCAGATACGCAGTATTTT
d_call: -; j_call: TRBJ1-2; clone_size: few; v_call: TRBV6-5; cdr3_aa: CASSYRSVGRSVYGYTF; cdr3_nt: TGTGCCAGCAGTTACAGGAGCGTGGGCAGGAGCGTTTATGGCTACACCTTC
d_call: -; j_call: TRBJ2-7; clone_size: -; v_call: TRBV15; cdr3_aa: CATSRGRDTSYEQYF; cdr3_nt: TGTGCCACCAGCAGAGGCCGTGACACCTCCTACGAGCAGTACTTC
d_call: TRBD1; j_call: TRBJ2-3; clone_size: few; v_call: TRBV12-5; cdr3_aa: CASGSPTGGTDTQYF; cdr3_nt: TGTGCTAGTGGTTCCCCTACAGGGGGGACAGATACGCAGTATTTT
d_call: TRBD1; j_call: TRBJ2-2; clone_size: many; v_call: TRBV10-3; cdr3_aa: CAISGRDSYTGELFF; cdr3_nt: TGTGCCATCAGCGGCCGGGACAGCTACACCGGGGAGCTGTTTTTT